One and the same sample provided the 22 T cell receptor beta chains below, sequenced in a study of cytotoxic CD8 clonotypes in ibrutinib-treated CLL. The repertoire was sequenced with immunoSEQ multiplex PCR; TCRdb's copy has only in-frame clones and lacks some. The sample has about 200,000 clones, 60% to 80% seen once. The sequences come from PBMCs, collected after 12 months of ibrutinib treatment. These TCRs come from a human donor with chronic lymphocytic leukemia.

The sample holds a few counts of this clone. This chain uses TRBV5-1 with TRBJ2-2; 11 bases line up with TRBD2. After removal of 4 bases from V and 5 bases from J, the junction contained 4 bases not matched to a gene. The CDR3 extends over 15 amino acids. Per the germline V gene, CDR1 is SGHRS and CDR2 is YFSETQ. The CDR3 is CASSTWTSGTGELFF. The DNA of the CDR3 is TGCGCCAGCAGCACCTGGACTAGCGGGACCGGGGAGCTGTTTTTT.

This clone was observed a handful of times. This rearrangement joins TRBV18 to TRBJ1-1, with D perhaps TRBD1 (6 bases). The V gene lost 0 bases and the J gene lost 5 bases, with 10 bases spanning the gap. CDR3 length: 14 amino acids. CDR1 KGHSH and CDR2 LQKENI come from the germline V gene. The CDR3: CASSPPGGGTEAFF. CDR3 DNA sequence: TGTGCCAGCTCACCACCGGGAGGGGGTACTGAAGCTTTCTTT.

The rearrangement uses TRBV27 and TRBJ1-1, with D unresolved. Germline CDR1 reads MNHEY; CDR2 reads SMNVEV (reference sequence). V dropped 1 base and J dropped 0 bases, with 9 bases sitting between them. The CDR3 is 15 amino acids. DNA for the CDR3: TGTGCCAGCAGTTTATTTCCTTCGGTGAACACTGAAGCTTTCTTT. It encodes CASSLFPSVNTEAFF.

V is TRBV6-5 and J is TRBJ1-4; no reliable D call. Germline-derived CDR1 and CDR2 are MNHEY and SVGAGI. V lost 5 bases and J lost 7, with 14 bases in between. The CDR3 spans 14 residues. CDR3 bases: TGTGCCAGCAGTAGCGGGTGGGGTAGTGAAAAACTGTTTTTT. Protein: CASSSGWGSEKLFF.

This clone appeared a single time. The chain recombines TRBV29-1 with TRBJ1-2; possibly TRBD1 for D (5 bases). Deletions cut 6 bases from V and 3 bases from J, with 20 bases between. This CDR3 has 15 amino acids. Looked up from germline, CDR1 is SQVTM and CDR2 is ANQGSEA. The CDR3 protein is CSVDLRQTADYGYTF. The CDR3 nucleotides read TGCAGCGTGGACCTTCGACAGACTGCTGACTATGGCTACACCTTC.

The rearrangement links TRBV6-1 to TRBJ1-1, with unresolved D. CDR1 is MNHNS and CDR2 is SASEGT in the germline V gene. Trimming cost V 5 bases and J 1 base, with 5 bases left between them. The CDR3 is 12 residues long. The CDR3 loop is CASSFRNTEAFF. The CDR3, as DNA: TGTGCCAGCAGTTTTAGGAACACTGAAGCTTTCTTT.

The V call is TRBV7-6, the J call TRBJ2-5; weak D call: TRBD2 (6 bases). The CDR3 is 14 amino acids. Between the trimmed V and J ends, which lost 5 bases and 5 bases, there was a span of 15 bases. Germline loops: CDR1 SGHVS, CDR2 FNYEAQ. CDR3 sequence (DNA): TGTGCCAGCAGCCCGGGACTTGTTGGGGAGACCCAGTACTTC. Its protein product is CASSPGLVGETQYF.

In this sample, this clone turned up once. The chain recombines TRBV29-1 with TRBJ2-5; D not certain. Trimming stripped 3 bases from V and 1 base from J, with 15 bases between. CDR1 and CDR2 from the germline V gene are SQVTM and ANQGSEA. The CDR3 length is 15 residues. CDR3 in amino acids: CSVEVPQPVQETQYF. The CDR3 nucleotides are TGCAGCGTTGAGGTGCCCCAACCTGTCCAAGAGACCCAGTACTTC.

At least ten counts were recorded for this clone. The V gene is TRBV27, the J gene TRBJ2-6; D is perhaps TRBD1 (5 bases). The CDR3 is 15 residues long. Trimming took off 7 bases at V and 0 bases at J, with 10 bases between the two ends. Per germline, CDR1 MNHEY and CDR2 SMNVEV (reference sequence). CDR3: CASTTQASGANVLTF. The CDR3 DNA reads as TGTGCCAGCACCACACAGGCCTCTGGGGCCAACGTCCTGACTTTC.

This clone was observed once. CDR3 loop: CASSLDWGDTEAFF. The CDR3 nucleotides are TGTGCCAGCAGCTTAGATTGGGGGGACACTGAAGCTTTCTTT. The gene calls are TRBV11-2 and TRBJ1-1; D perhaps matches TRBD1 (5 bases). Trimming pared 0 bases from V and 3 bases from J, leaving 8 bases between. The CDR3 totals 14 residues. The germline gives CDR1 SGHAT, CDR2 FQNNGV. Together with reference TRBV11-2 and TRBJ1-1, the CDR3 gives the full variable domain: EAGVAQSPRYKIIEKRQSVAFWCNPISGHATLYWYQQILGQGPKLLIQFQNNGVVDDSQLPKDRFSAERLKGVDSTLKIQPAKLEDSAVYLCASSLDWGDTEAFFGQGTRLTVV.

J is TRBJ2-2 and V is TRBV4-1; D is ambiguous. Germline V gene sequence: CDR1 MGHRA, CDR2 YSYEKL. Trimming removed 7 bases at V and 4 bases at J, with 10 bases between. The CDR3 is 13 residues long. The CDR3 sequence is CASNPPGTGELFF. CDR3 nucleotide sequence: TGCGCCAGCAACCCCCCGGGCACCGGGGAGCTGTTTTTT.

The gene calls are TRBV30 and TRBJ1-5, with 7 positions matching TRBD1. The junction had 4 bases not matched to a gene; V was cut back by 2 bases and J by 9 bases. The germline V gene has CDR1 GTSNPN and CDR2 SVGIG (reference sequence). CDR3 length: 12 residues. The CDR3 DNA follows: TGTGCCTGGAGTTCAGGGGGTCCGCCCCAGCATTTT. It encodes CAWSSGGPPQHF.

The V gene is TRBV27, the J gene TRBJ2-1; TRBD1 aligns across 9 bases. After removal of 2 bases from V and 10 bases from J, the junction contained 12 bases not matched to a gene. CDR1 is MNHEY, CDR2 SMNVEV, per germline (reference sequence). There are 16 residues in the CDR3. The CDR3 is CASSLTPGTGYDEQFF. CDR3 nucleotide sequence: TGTGCCAGCAGTTTAACCCCCGGGACAGGGTATGACGAGCAGTTCTTC.

The genes are TRBV18 and TRBJ1-2; 7 nucleotides agree with TRBD1. The CDR3 sequence is 13 residues long. Germline CDR1 and CDR2: KGHSH and LQKENI. The trim removed 5 bases at V and 9 bases at J, leaving 9 bases unmatched. The CDR3 region has the DNA TGTGCCAGCTCAAAGACAGGGATGAATAGCTACACCTTC. Its protein product is CASSKTGMNSYTF. The whole variable domain, remainder taken from reference TRBV18 and TRBJ1-2, is NAGVMQNPRHLVRRRGQEARLRCSPMKGHSHVYWYRQLPEEGLKFMVYLQKENIIDESGMPKERFSAEFPKEGPSILRIQQVVRGDSAAYFCASSKTGMNSYTFGSGTRLTVV.

The J gene is TRBJ1-1, the V gene TRBV9, with TRBD1 matching over 8 bases. CDR3 size: 16 residues. Germline loops: CDR1 SGDLS, CDR2 YYNGEE. The ends lost 4 bases at V and 0 bases at J; junction bases unmatched: 8. The CDR3 nucleotides are TGTGCCAGCAGCTTAGGAGGACAGGGAATGAACACTGAAGCTTTCTTT. Translation gives CASSLGGQGMNTEAFF.

The chain is built from TRBV28 and TRBJ2-5; 7 nucleotides align to TRBD2. Trimming cost V 8 bases and J 5 bases; bases outside gene matches: 8. Germline lookup yields CDR1 MDHEN and CDR2 SYDVKM. CDR3 size: 13 residues. Here the CDR3 DNA reads TGTGCCAGCGGTCGGGGGGTCGGGGAGACCCAGTACTTC. This encodes CASGRGVGETQYF.

The chain carries TRBV5-1 and TRBJ2-1; possible D gene TRBD2, 6 bases. V lost 0 bases to trimming and J lost 5 bases, with 12 bases between them. The CDR3 consists of 15 residues. CDR1 is SGHRS and CDR2 is YFSETQ in the germline V gene. DNA of the CDR3: TGCGCCAGCAGCTTGGCCCTAGCGCTGAACAATGAGCAGTTCTTC. This sequence encodes CASSLALALNNEQFF.

The chain employs TRBV29-1 and TRBJ1-4; 9 bases map to TRBD1. Germline V CDR1 and CDR2: SQVTM, ANQGSEA. The CDR3 covers 15 residues. V trimming: 4 bases; J trimming: 4 bases; junction bases outside the gene matches: 7. CDR3 residues: CSVGPGQGINEKLFF. As DNA, the CDR3 is TGCAGCGTTGGACCGGGACAGGGAATTAATGAAAAACTGTTTTTT. Filled out from reference TRBV29-1 and TRBJ1-4, the complete variable domain reads SAVISQKPSRDICQRGTSLTIQCQVDSQVTMMFWYRQQPGQSLTLIATANQGSEATYESGFVIDKFPISRPNLTFSTLTVSNMSPEDSSIYLCSVGPGQGINEKLFFGSGTQLSVL.

This chain links TRBV4-2 with TRBJ2-5, with D uncertain. The CDR3 sequence is 16 residues long. CDR1 and CDR2 (germline): LGHNA, YNFKEQ. Trimming cost V 1 base and J 1 base, with 13 bases left between them. The chain's CDR3 is CASSQGPTSTQETQYF. CDR3 bases: TGTGCCAGCAGCCAAGGCCCTACTTCAACCCAAGAGACCCAGTACTTC.

This chain joins TRBV5-6 and TRBJ1-2; no reliable D call. V lost 2 bases and J 6 bases, leaving 17 bases between the germline ends. CDR3 length equals 15 residues. Germline V lookup: CDR1 SGHDT, CDR2 YYEEEE. CDR3 nucleotides: TGTGCCAGCAGCTTTTCATCAGGAGGGTCGGATGGCTACACCTTC. It is translated as CASSFSSGGSDGYTF.

V usage is TRBV5-1 and J usage is TRBJ2-3; TRBD1 aligns across 8 bases. This CDR3 spans 15 amino acids. The germline V gene has CDR1 SGHRS and CDR2 YFSETQ. Unmatched junction bases numbered 4, after V lost 2 bases and J lost 2 bases. This CDR3 is CASSLQGVNTDTQYF. The DNA for the CDR3 is TGCGCCAGCAGCTTACAGGGGGTAAACACAGATACGCAGTATTTT.

The chain has TRBV6-5 and TRBJ2-7; D not resolved. From germline, CDR1 is MNHEY and CDR2 SVGAGI. This CDR3 spans 13 amino acids. Deletions cut 9 bases from V and 2 bases from J, with 14 bases between. The CDR3 loop reads CASSEPPTYEQYF. The CDR3 nucleotides read TGTGCCAGTTCCGAGCCACCCACCTACGAGCAGTACTTC.